Following are 10 T cell receptor beta chains from one sample sequenced in a study of blood T cells in healthy people across ages. A J-beta primer mix and a sample-barcoded 5' primer were used in a second PCR of roughly 6 to 11 cycles. TCRdb used MiXCR to reprocess the 5' RACE reads, holding one entry per CDR3 protein. The sample records some 1.5 million distinct CDR3 sequences, under 30% being singletons. The sequenced material came from blood. These receptors were obtained from a woman aged 25 to 39 in good health.

This clonotype was picked up many times. The genes are TRBV7-2 and TRBJ2-5, with D unclear. The CDR3 has 12 residues. The germline V gene has CDR1 SGHTA and CDR2 FQGNSA. Trimming stripped 4 bases from V and 4 bases from J, with 7 bases between. The CDR3 region has the DNA TGTGCCAGCAGCTACAAGATAGAGACCCAGTACTTC. Amino acids: CASSYKIETQYF.

The genes are TRBV6-6 and TRBJ2-1, with 8 bases lining up with TRBD2. The CDR3 runs to 16 residues. Germline CDR1 MNHNY, CDR2 SVGAGI (reference sequence). V lost 5 bases, J lost 2 bases, and 8 bases stayed unmatched. Here the CDR3 DNA reads TGTGCCAGCAGTAATCTAGGGCGGGGGGCCTACAATGAGCAGTTCTTC. It encodes CASSNLGRGAYNEQFF.

This clonotype has just a few counts. The chain joins TRBV20-1 to TRBJ2-7, with D perhaps TRBD1 or TRBD2 (5 bases each). This CDR3 is 15 amino acids long. V lost 1 base and J lost 2, with 15 bases in between. CDR1 and CDR2 from the germline V gene are DFQATT and SNEGSKA (reference sequence). The CDR3 here is CSARAGPLNTYEQYF. In nucleotides, the CDR3 is TGCAGTGCTAGAGCGGGACCCCTGAATACCTACGAGCAGTACTTC.

The genes are TRBV5-1 and TRBJ2-4; 7 bases map to TRBD1. The end of the DNA is better explained by TRBJ2-5, so the J call may be wrong. Germline CDR1 reads SGHRS; CDR2 reads YFSETQ. The CDR3 runs to 13 residues. The CDR3 spells CAGGDRVGETQYF. CDR3 bases: TGCGCCGGAGGCGACAGGGTGGGAGAGACCCAGTACTTC.

The chain couples TRBV7-6 to TRBJ2-7, with TRBD2 matching 7 bases. The CDR3 consists of 17 residues. CDR1 SGHVS and CDR2 FNYEAQ come from the germline V gene. The ends lost 5 bases at V and 6 bases at J; junction bases unmatched: 19. The CDR3 nucleotides read TGTGCCAGCAGCGGACGCGGGGGTGTGGCAGGGAGCCGCGAGCAGTACTTC. It yields the protein CASSGRGGVAGSREQYF.

This clonotype has just a few counts. V is TRBV6-1 and J is TRBJ2-7; D not resolved. V was pared by 1 base and J by 1 base, with 8 bases between. Germline V gene sequence: CDR1 MNHNS, CDR2 SASEGT. CDR3 length: 14 amino acids. This CDR3 reads CASSEGLGSYEQYF. The CDR3 nucleotides are TGTGCCAGCAGTGAAGGACTGGGGTCCTACGAGCAGTACTTC.

A word on this clonotype: One junction end disagrees with the germline gene, perhaps due to a read error. V is TRBV20-1 and J is TRBJ2-1; 9 nucleotides agree with TRBD2. CDR3 length equals 12 residues. Germline V gives CDR1 DFQATT, CDR2 SNEGSKA (reference sequence). CDR3 protein: CSSSGTYNEQFF. In DNA form, the CDR3 reads TGCAGTTCTAGCGGGACGTACAATGAGCAGTTCTTC.

This clonotype was found many times. CDR3: CASRAGTSGNIQYF. Written as DNA, the CDR3 is TGTGCCAGCAGGGCCGGGACTAGCGGGAACATTCAGTACTTC. The rearrangement uses TRBV12-3 or TRBV12-4 and TRBJ2-4; 12 bases fit TRBD2. The V segment lost 6 bases and the J segment 7 bases; nucleotides outside the gene matches: 4. This CDR3 contains 14 residues.

This clonotype was counted at least ten times. The rearrangement joins TRBV29-1 to TRBJ2-7, with 8 bases lining up with TRBD1. The germline V gene has CDR1 SQVTM and CDR2 ANQGSEA. V was clipped by 7 bases and J by 5 bases; unmatched bases: 7. CDR3 size: 12 residues. Here the CDR3 reads CSADRGSNEQYF. The CDR3 nucleotides are TGCAGCGCCGACAGGGGAAGCAACGAGCAGTACTTC.

The V call is TRBV10-3, the J call TRBJ2-1; 9 bases fit TRBD1. The CDR3 consists of 16 residues. The germline V gene has CDR1 ENHRY and CDR2 SYGVKD. V lost 2 bases and J lost 7; bases outside the gene matches: 9. The DNA of the CDR3 is TGTGCCATCAGTGAGGAAACAGGGGGCGCGGGAAATGAGCAGTTCTTC. It yields the protein CAISEETGGAGNEQFF.